The text below deals with one T cell receptor beta chain. Its antigen is unidentified. PCR primers comprised 60 Vbeta and 13 Jbeta primers. Profiled with immunoSEQ multiplex PCR; TCRdb holds only in-frame clones, not every one. This sample contains around 140,000 clones. The sample originates from a study of cytomegalovirus exposure and HLA in healthy donors. Study-wide findings and caveats: V- and J-gene trimming in TCR beta was tied to a missense DCLRE1C variant by an analysis performed later. Earlier analysis looked at TCR beta V segments, and most were productive about 87% or about 30% of the time.

The receptor comes from a woman in her thirties or forties in good health and CMV-seronegative. Input material: PBMCs.

This CDR3 is CASSLGIAGKLNTQYF. CDR3 nucleotides: TGTGCCAGCAGCTTAGGGATAGCGGGGAAGCTAAATACGCAGTATTTT. V and J are TRBV11-2 and TRBJ2-3; 8 bases are a match to TRBD2. The CDR3 runs to 16 residues. Germline lookup yields CDR1 SGHAT and CDR2 FQNNGV. V dropped 1 base and J dropped 7; count of bases not matched to a gene: 10.